This T cell receptor beta chain appears in the sequencing data of a study of blood T cells in healthy people across ages. Study results and caveats: Among T cells, TCR beta diversity per million cells dropped roughly linearly as age rose.

With respect to this clonotype: What it recognizes is unknown.

The V segment lost 0 bases and the J segment 5 bases; nucleotides outside the gene matches: 3. The CDR3 spans 15 residues. A second about 7 to 12 cycle PCR used barcoded and J-beta primers. Tags on each cDNA molecule came from a template-switch adaptor with 12 random nucleotides. All samples gave at least 2.5 million CDR3-containing paired-end reads. One entry per CDR3 protein, called by TCRdb with MiXCR from the 5' RACE reads. This repertoire shows 600,000 to 900,000 distinct CDR3 sequences, around a quarter found once; its top ten account for less than 3.5%. These data also formed part of another study, on T cells of mothers and their children. Per that study: A few healthy Caucasian mothers, along with their six children, served as the donors.

The chain uses TRBV12-3 or TRBV12-4 and TRBJ2-5, with TRBD2 matching 10 bases. Specimen: blood. The TCR comes from a boy between 10 and 17 years old in good health. CDR3 nucleotides: TGTGCCAGCAGTTTAGCACTAGCGGGGTGGGAGACCCAGTACTTC. Its translation is CASSLALAGWETQYF.